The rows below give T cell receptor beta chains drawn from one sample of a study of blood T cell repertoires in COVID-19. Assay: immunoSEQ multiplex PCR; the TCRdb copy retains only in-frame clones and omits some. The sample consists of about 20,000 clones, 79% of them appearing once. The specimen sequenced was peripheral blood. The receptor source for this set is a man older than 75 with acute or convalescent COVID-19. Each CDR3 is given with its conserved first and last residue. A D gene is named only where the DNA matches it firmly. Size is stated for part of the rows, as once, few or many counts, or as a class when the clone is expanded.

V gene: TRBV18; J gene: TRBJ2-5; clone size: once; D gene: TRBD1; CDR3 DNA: TGTGCCAGCTCACCCCAGGGGGCAGGAGAGACCCAGTACTTC; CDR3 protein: CASSPQGAGETQYF
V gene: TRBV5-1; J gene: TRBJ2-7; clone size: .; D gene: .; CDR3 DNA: TGCGCCAGCAGCTCCGACTCTTTACGAGAGCAGTACTTC; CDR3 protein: CASSSDSLREQYF
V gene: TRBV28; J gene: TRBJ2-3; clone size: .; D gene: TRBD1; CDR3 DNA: TGTGCCAGCAGTTTCTCCGCCCAGGGGGCCCCAGATACGCAGTATTTT; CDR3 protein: CASSFSAQGAPDTQYF
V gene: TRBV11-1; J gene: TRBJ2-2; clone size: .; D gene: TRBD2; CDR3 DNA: TGTGCCAGCAGCCCCCGGACTAGGGGGAACACCGGGGAGCTGTTTTTT; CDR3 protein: CASSPRTRGNTGELFF
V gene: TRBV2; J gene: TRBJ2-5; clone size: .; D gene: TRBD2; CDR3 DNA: TGTGCCAGCATTCGATCCCCAGCGGGAGGGATAAAAGAGACCCAGTACTTC; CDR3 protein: CASIRSPAGGIKETQYF
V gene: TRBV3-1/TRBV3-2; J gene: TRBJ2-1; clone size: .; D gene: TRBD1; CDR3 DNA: TGTGCCAGCAGCCAAGGCGGCTCGGGACAGGGCTACAATGAGCAGTTCTTC; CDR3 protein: CASSQGGSGQGYNEQFF
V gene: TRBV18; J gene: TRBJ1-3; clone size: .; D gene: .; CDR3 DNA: TGTGCCAGCTCACCACCGAATGCGTGGTACTCTGGAAACACCATATATTTT; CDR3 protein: CASSPPNAWYSGNTIYF
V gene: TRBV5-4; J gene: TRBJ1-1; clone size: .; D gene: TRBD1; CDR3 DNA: TGTGCCAGCAGCTTCAGACAGGGATTGAACACTGAAGCTTTCTTT; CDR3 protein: CASSFRQGLNTEAFF
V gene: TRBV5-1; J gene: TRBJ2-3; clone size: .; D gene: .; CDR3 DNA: TGCGCCAGCAGCTTGACGGCAGATACGCAGTATTTT; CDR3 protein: CASSLTADTQYF
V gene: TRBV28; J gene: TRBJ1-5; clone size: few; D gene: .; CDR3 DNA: TGTGCCAGCAGTCCCTCAGGACAGAGCAATCAGCCCCAGCATTTT; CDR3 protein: CASSPSGQSNQPQHF
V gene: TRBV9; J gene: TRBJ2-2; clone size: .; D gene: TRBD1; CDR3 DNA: TGTGCCAGCAGCGTAGAGCGTAGGGGGCCCACCGGGGAGCTGTTTTTT; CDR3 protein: CASSVERRGPTGELFF
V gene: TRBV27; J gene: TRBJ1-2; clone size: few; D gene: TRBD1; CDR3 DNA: TGTGCCAGCGGACAGGGTTTGGGTGGCTACACCTTC; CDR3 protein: CASGQGLGGYTF
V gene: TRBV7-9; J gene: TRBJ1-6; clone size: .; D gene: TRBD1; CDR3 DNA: TGTGCCAGCAGCTTGAACAGGGGGAATTCACCCCTCCACTTT; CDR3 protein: CASSLNRGNSPLHF
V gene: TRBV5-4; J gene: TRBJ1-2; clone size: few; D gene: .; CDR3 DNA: TGTGCCAGCAGCTTTAGGACTGTTAACTATGGCTACACCTTC; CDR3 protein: CASSFRTVNYGYTF
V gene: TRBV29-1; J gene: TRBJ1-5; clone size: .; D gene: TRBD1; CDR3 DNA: TGCAGCGTTCGACAGGGCGGGAGCAATCAGCCCCAGCATTTT; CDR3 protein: CSVRQGGSNQPQHF
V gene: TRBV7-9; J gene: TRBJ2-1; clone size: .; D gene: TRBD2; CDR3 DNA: TGTGCCAGCAGCTTAACCTTTGGCGGGAGGGGCGATGAGCAGTTCTTC; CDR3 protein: CASSLTFGGRGDEQFF
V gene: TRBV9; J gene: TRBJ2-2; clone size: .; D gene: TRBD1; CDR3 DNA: TGTGCCAGCAGCGTAGTACCGGGACAGGGGGCCACCGGGGAGCTGTTTTTT; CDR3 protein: CASSVVPGQGATGELFF
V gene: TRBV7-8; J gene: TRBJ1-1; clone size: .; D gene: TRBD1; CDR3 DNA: TGTGCCAGCAGCAAACGCGACAGGGCCCAACAAATGAACACTGAAGCTTTCTTT; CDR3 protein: CASSKRDRAQQMNTEAFF
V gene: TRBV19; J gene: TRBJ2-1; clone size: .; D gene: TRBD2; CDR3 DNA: TGTGCCAGTAGTACTACCCTAGCGGGAGGTGGGTACAATGAGCAGTTCTTC; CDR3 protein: CASSTTLAGGGYNEQFF
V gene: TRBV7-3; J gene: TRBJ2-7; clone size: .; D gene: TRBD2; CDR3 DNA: TGTGCCAGCAGCTTAACCACTAGCGGGAGAGTCACCGCCTACGAGCAGTACTTC; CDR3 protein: CASSLTTSGRVTAYEQYF
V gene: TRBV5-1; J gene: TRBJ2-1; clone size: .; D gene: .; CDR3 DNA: TGCGCCAGCAGCTTGGGGGGAGAGCGCTACAATGAGCAGTTCTTC; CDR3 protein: CASSLGGERYNEQFF
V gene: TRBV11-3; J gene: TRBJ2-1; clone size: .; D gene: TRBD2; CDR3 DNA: TGTGCCAGCAGTCCCACGTTGCGGGGGGATGAGCAGTTCTTC; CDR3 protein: CASSPTLRGDEQFF
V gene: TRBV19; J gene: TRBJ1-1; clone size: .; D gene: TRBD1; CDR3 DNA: TGTGCCAGTAGGACAGGGCGTCTCGCTGAAGCTTTCTTT; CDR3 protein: CASRTGRLAEAFF
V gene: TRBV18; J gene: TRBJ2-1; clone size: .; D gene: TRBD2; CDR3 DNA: TGTGCCAGCTCACCTCTAGCGGGAGGGAGCTCCTACAATGAGCAGTTCTTC; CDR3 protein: CASSPLAGGSSYNEQFF
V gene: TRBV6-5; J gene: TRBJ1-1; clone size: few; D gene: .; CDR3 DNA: TGTGCCAGCAGTTCCCTCGGTTGGAACACTGAAGCTTTCTTT; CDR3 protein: CASSSLGWNTEAFF
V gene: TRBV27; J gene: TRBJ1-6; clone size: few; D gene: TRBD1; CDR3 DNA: TGTGCCAGCAGTTTATTTCGGACAGGCGATTCACCCCTCCACTTT; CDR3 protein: CASSLFRTGDSPLHF
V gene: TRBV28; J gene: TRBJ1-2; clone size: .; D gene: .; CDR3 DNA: TGTGCCAGCAGCCCCGGTGGGCAGTATTCTGGCTACACCTTC; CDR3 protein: CASSPGGQYSGYTF
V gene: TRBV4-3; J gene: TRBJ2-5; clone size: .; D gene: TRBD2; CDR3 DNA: TGCGCCAGCAGCCCCGGGACTAGCGTGTCTAGACGGGAGACCCAGTACTTC; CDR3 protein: CASSPGTSVSRRETQYF
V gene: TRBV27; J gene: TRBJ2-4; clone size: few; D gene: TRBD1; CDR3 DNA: TGTGCCAGCGCTAACCGAGGGCAGGGGGCGGCCAAAAACATTCAGTACTTC; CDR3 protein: CASANRGQGAAKNIQYF
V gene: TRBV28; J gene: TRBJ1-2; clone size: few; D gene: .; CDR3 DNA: TGTGCCAGCAGTTTATTAGTGGTAAATGACTATGGCTACACCTTC; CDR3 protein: CASSLLVVNDYGYTF
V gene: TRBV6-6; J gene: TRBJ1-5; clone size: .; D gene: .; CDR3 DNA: TGTGCCAGCAGACACGACAGCCTCAATCAGCCCCAGCATTTT; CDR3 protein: CASRHDSLNQPQHF
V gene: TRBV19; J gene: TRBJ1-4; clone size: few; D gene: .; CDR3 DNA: TGTGCCAGTAGTGGGTCAGGCACTAATGAAAAACTGTTTTTT; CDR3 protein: CASSGSGTNEKLFF
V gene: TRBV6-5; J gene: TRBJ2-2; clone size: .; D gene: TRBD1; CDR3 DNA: TGTGCCAGCAGACGGGACAGGGACACCGGGGAGCTGTTTTTT; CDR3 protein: CASRRDRDTGELFF
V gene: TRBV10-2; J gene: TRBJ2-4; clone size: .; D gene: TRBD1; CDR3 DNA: TGCGCCAGCAGCGAGCGGGGGACAGGGGGGAAAAACATTCAGTACTTC; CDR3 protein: CASSERGTGGKNIQYF
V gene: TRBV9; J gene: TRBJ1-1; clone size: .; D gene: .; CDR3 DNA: TGTGCCAGCAGCGTAGCGCAGGGATCGGCTGAAGCTTTCTTT; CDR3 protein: CASSVAQGSAEAFF
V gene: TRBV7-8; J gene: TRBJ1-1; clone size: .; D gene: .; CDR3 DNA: TGTGCCAGCAGCTTGCGACAGCAGGGGTACACTGAAGCTTTCTTT; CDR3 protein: CASSLRQQGYTEAFF
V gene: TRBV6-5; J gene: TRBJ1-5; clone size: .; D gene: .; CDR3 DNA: TGTGCCAGCAGTCGTAAGGGGTTAGTTCAGCCCCAGCATTTT; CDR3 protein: CASSRKGLVQPQHF
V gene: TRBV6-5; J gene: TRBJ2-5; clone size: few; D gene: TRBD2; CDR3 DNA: TGTGCCAGCAGGTGGACTAGCTTAGAGACCCAGTACTTC; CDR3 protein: CASRWTSLETQYF
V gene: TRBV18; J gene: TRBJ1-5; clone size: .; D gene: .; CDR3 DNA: TGTGCCAGCTCACCACCGGCAGGGGTTAATCAGCCCCAGCATTTT; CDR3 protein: CASSPPAGVNQPQHF
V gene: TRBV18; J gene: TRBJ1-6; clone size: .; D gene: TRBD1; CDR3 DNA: TGTGCCAGCTCGGGGACAGATTACTCCTATAATTCACCCCTCCACTTT; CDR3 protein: CASSGTDYSYNSPLHF
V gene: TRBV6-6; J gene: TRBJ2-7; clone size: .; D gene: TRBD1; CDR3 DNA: TGTGCCAGCAGATTGGACAGGGGAGACGAGCAGTACTTC; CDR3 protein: CASRLDRGDEQYF
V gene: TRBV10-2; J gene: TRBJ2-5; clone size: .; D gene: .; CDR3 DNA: TGCGCCAGCAGTGAGTCGGCCGGGTACCAAGAGACCCAGTACTTC; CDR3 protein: CASSESAGYQETQYF
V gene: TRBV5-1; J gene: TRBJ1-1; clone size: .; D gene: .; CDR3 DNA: TGCGCCAGCAGCTCGCGGGGGGCGCGGTCTGCTGAAGCTTTCTTT; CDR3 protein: CASSSRGARSAEAFF
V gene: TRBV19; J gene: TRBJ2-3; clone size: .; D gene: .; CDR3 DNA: TGTGCCAGTAGTCCCCCCGACAGAGATACGCAGTATTTT; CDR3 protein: CASSPPDRDTQYF
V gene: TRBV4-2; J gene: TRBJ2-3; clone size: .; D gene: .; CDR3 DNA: TGTGCCAGCAGCCAAGAACGAGGCGCAGATACGCAGTATTTT; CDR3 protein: CASSQERGADTQYF
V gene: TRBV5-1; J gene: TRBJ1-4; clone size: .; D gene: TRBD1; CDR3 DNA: TGCGCCAGCAGCCGGGACAGGGGGGCAGAAAAACTGTTTTTT; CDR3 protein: CASSRDRGAEKLFF
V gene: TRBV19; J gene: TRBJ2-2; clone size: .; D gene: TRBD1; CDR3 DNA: TGTGCCAGTAGTAAAAGCCCGGACAGGGGGCTGGGCACCGGGGAGCTGTTTTTT; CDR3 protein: CASSKSPDRGLGTGELFF
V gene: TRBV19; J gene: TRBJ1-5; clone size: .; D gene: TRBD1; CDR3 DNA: TGTGCCAGTAGTGCAACAGGGGCGAGAGCCCTGTCCCAGCATTTT; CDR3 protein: CASSATGARALSQHF
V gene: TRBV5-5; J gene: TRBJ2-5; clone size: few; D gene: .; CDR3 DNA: TGTGCCAGCAGCCCGACGACACTCAAAGAGACCCAGTACTTC; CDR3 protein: CASSPTTLKETQYF
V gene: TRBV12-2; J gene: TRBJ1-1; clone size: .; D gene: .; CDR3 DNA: TGTGCTCTGGGGGGATTAGGGATTCGGAACACTGAAGCTTTCTTT; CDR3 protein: CALGGLGIRNTEAFF
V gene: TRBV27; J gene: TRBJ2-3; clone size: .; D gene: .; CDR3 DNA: TGTGCCAGCAGTTTATCCGGGGGGCGGAAGAGCGCAGATACGCAGTATTTT; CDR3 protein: CASSLSGGRKSADTQYF
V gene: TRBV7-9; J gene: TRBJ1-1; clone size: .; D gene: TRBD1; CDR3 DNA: TGTGCCAGCAGCGTGCGACAGGGGAACACTGAAGCTTTCTTT; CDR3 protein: CASSVRQGNTEAFF
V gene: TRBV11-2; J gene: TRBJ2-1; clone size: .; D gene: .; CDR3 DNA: TGTGCCAGCAGCTCCGGGACTCCGTCCTACAATGAGCAGTTCTTC; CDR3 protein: CASSSGTPSYNEQFF